The rows below give T cell receptor beta chains drawn from one sample of a study of cytomegalovirus exposure and HLA in healthy donors. TCRdb keeps only in-frame clones here, not all; method: immunoSEQ multiplex PCR. The sample has around 100,000 clones; 70% to 85% are singletons. Material: PBMCs. These receptor sequences come from a woman in her 40s in good health and CMV-seronegative. Both conserved end residues are part of each CDR3. The D gene is left open where the match is weak. The size field is filled for only some rows; it gives once, few, many or a size class.

clone_size d_call j_call v_call cdr3_aa cdr3_nt
. . TRBJ2-5 TRBV27 CASTSRGGAQETQYF TGTGCCAGCACCTCTCGTGGGGGGGCGCAAGAGACCCAGTACTTC
. TRBD2 TRBJ2-1 TRBV7-6 CASSLARGERFF TGTGCCAGCAGCTTAGCCCGGGGGGAACGGTTCTTC
once TRBD1 TRBJ1-1 TRBV18 CASSPGTGGEGGTEAFF TGTGCCAGCTCACCAGGGACAGGGGGCGAAGGGGGCACTGAAGCTTTCTTT
. . TRBJ1-2 TRBV21-1 CASSPGLKNYGYTF TGTGCCAGCAGCCCGGGACTCAAAAACTATGGCTACACCTTC
few . TRBJ1-2 TRBV18 CASSLGQDNYGYTF TGTGCCAGCTCCCTCGGACAAGATAACTATGGCTACACCTTC
. TRBD1 TRBJ1-2 TRBV7-2 CASRPDRGYGYTF TGTGCCAGCAGACCCGACAGGGGTTATGGCTACACCTTC
. . TRBJ1-3 TRBV7-2 CASSLAGGGSSGNTIYF TGTGCCAGCAGCTTAGCGGGAGGCGGGTCCTCTGGAAACACCATATATTTT
. TRBD1 TRBJ1-5 TRBV5-5 CASSDEQGTQHF TGTGCCAGCAGCGACGAACAGGGGACTCAGCATTTT
once TRBD2 TRBJ2-3 TRBV28 CASSLLSRAGVGPDTQYF TGTGCCAGCAGTTTATTATCGAGAGCGGGAGTTGGTCCAGATACGCAGTATTTT
. TRBD1 TRBJ2-2 TRBV4-1 CASSQESGGNTGELFF TGCGCCAGCAGCCAAGAATCAGGGGGGAACACCGGGGAGCTGTTTTTT
. . TRBJ2-5 TRBV28 CASSPAVETQYF TGTGCCAGCAGTCCCGCGGTGGAGACCCAGTACTTC
. . TRBJ1-4 TRBV5-6 CASSLWARWNEKLFF TGTGCCAGCAGCTTGTGGGCACGGTGGAATGAAAAACTGTTTTTT
. TRBD1 TRBJ2-1 TRBV28 CASSPVSGGVYNEQFF TGTGCCAGCAGCCCAGTTTCAGGGGGAGTCTACAATGAGCAGTTCTTC
. . TRBJ2-1 TRBV28 CASSLVVFAEQFF TGTGCCAGCAGTTTAGTAGTTTTCGCTGAGCAGTTCTTC
. TRBD2 TRBJ2-5 TRBV13 CASSLDGTSEETQYF TGTGCCAGCAGCTTAGATGGGACTAGCGAAGAGACCCAGTACTTC
. . TRBJ1-5 TRBV19 CASSMRGGPTQPQHF TGTGCCAGTAGTATGCGAGGGGGACCGACTCAGCCCCAGCATTTT
. TRBD2 TRBJ2-7 TRBV5-1 CASSLGTVREGSEQYF TGCGCCAGCAGCCTCGGAACGGTCCGGGAGGGCAGCGAGCAGTACTTC
. . TRBJ2-2 TRBV9 CASSAVAGELFF TGTGCCAGCAGCGCGGTAGCCGGGGAGCTGTTTTTT
. TRBD1 TRBJ2-5 TRBV19 CASNYRQGETQYF TGTGCCAGTAACTACCGACAGGGAGAGACCCAGTACTTC
. . TRBJ1-3 TRBV28 CASSFSGGSGNTIYF TGTGCCAGCAGTTTTTCGGGGGGCTCTGGAAACACCATATATTTT
. . TRBJ1-5 TRBV6-6 CASSYGAGHSNQPQHF TGTGCCAGCAGTTACGGGGCGGGGCATAGCAATCAGCCCCAGCATTTT
. . TRBJ2-1 TRBV4-1 CASSQEAGGVTSDYNEQFF TGCGCCAGCAGCCAAGAGGCAGGGGGTGTGACTAGCGACTACAATGAGCAGTTCTTC
. TRBD2 TRBJ2-2 TRBV10-3 CAISGLSGGNTGELFF TGTGCCATCAGTGGCCTTAGCGGGGGTAACACCGGGGAGCTGTTTTTT
. TRBD1 TRBJ1-6 TRBV6-6 CASERGQGNYNSPLHF TGTGCCAGCGAGAGGGGACAGGGAAACTATAATTCACCCCTCCACTTT
once TRBD2 TRBJ2-7 TRBV19 CASSAGGAESYEQYF TGTGCCAGTAGTGCGGGGGGGGCAGAGTCCTACGAGCAGTACTTC
. . TRBJ1-5 TRBV30 CAWSTNVQPQHF TGTGCCTGGAGTACTAACGTGCAGCCCCAGCATTTT
few . TRBJ1-2 TRBV9 CASSVDSQEGDYGYTF TGTGCCAGCAGCGTAGACTCTCAGGAGGGCGACTATGGCTACACCTTC
. TRBD2 TRBJ2-1 TRBV5-1 CASTGLAGARTEQFF TGCGCCAGCACTGGACTAGCGGGGGCTCGGACTGAGCAGTTCTTC
. TRBD2 TRBJ2-1 TRBV4-2 CASSQDITSGRAGEQFF TGTGCCAGCAGCCAAGATATAACTAGCGGGAGGGCGGGTGAGCAGTTCTTC
. TRBD1 TRBJ1-2 TRBV6-5 CASSAEQGADYGYTF TGTGCCAGCAGTGCCGAACAGGGGGCGGACTATGGCTACACCTTC
. TRBD1 TRBJ1-1 TRBV5-1 CASKGTENTEAFF TGCGCCAGCAAAGGGACAGAGAACACTGAAGCTTTCTTT
. . TRBJ1-5 TRBV28 CASSPPRWPQHF TGTGCCAGCAGTCCCCCGAGGTGGCCCCAGCATTTT
once TRBD2 TRBJ2-3 TRBV6-6 CASSSGLAGPDTQYF TGTGCCAGCAGTTCAGGACTAGCGGGACCAGATACGCAGTATTTT
. TRBD1 TRBJ1-6 TRBV4-1 CASSQRTGNYNSPLHF TGCGCCAGCAGCCAAAGGACAGGGAACTATAATTCACCCCTCCACTTT
. TRBD1 TRBJ1-5 TRBV7-9 CASSLGTGPYSNQPQHF TGTGCCAGCAGCTTGGGGACAGGGCCTTATAGCAATCAGCCCCAGCATTTT
. . TRBJ1-5 TRBV19 CASSFSGTSNQPQHF TGTGCCAGTAGTTTCTCCGGGACTTCAAATCAGCCCCAGCATTTT
. . TRBJ2-7 TRBV30 CAWSPMTREQYF TGTGCCTGGAGCCCGATGACTAGAGAGCAGTACTTC
. . TRBJ2-7 TRBV19 CASSTPSGILPYEQYF TGTGCCAGTAGTACCCCCTCAGGGATCCTCCCCTACGAGCAGTACTTC